These 12 T cell receptor beta chains originate from one sample sequenced in a study of Ad26.COV2.S vaccination and SARS-CoV-2 variants. Libraries were prepared by immunoSEQ multiplex PCR; TCRdb keeps only in-frame clonotypes and omits some of them. The sample records about 680,000 clones, roughly 90% being singletons. The treatment is: roughly 20 received Ad26.COV2.S at low or high dose, single or two shots; about five received placebo; per-sample allocation not given. Following the first vaccine or placebo injection, samples were taken on day 63. This specimen was peripheral blood, taken in a trial of Ad26.COV2.S vaccine versus placebo. These receptors all stem from a person between 18 and 60 years old who received the Ad26.COV2.S COVID-19 vaccine or a placebo.

The rearrangement links TRBV19 to TRBJ2-7; 7 bases are shared with TRBD1. This CDR3 has 13 amino acids. The V gene's germline CDR1 is LNHDA and CDR2 SQIVND (reference sequence). The junction had 5 bases not matched to a gene; V was cut back by 5 bases and J by 4 bases. The CDR3 reads CASSDQGEYEQYF. The CDR3 region has the DNA TGTGCCAGTAGTGACCAGGGGGAGTACGAGCAGTACTTC.

The chain has TRBV27 and TRBJ2-7, with 7 nucleotides matching TRBD1. This CDR3 has 14 residues. With 5 bases clipped from V and 6 bases from J, the junction kept 10 bases outside the gene matches. Germline V CDR1 and CDR2: MNHEY, SMNVEV (reference sequence). In nucleotides, the CDR3 is TGTGCCAGCAGTGCTAGAGCCGGGACAGCCGAGCAGTACTTC. This codes for CASSARAGTAEQYF.

The chain uses TRBV29-1 and TRBJ2-7, with D possibly being TRBD1 (6 bases). V lost 4 bases to trimming and J lost 0 bases, with 10 bases between them. This CDR3 has 13 amino acids. The germline gives CDR1 SQVTM, CDR2 ANQGSEA. This CDR3 is CSVAGQTSYEQYF. Here the CDR3 DNA reads TGCAGCGTTGCCGGACAGACCTCCTACGAGCAGTACTTC.

The chain uses TRBV4-2 and TRBJ1-2, with 7 nucleotides matching TRBD1. V shed 4 bases, J shed 4 bases, and the junction held 3 bases outside the gene matches. The CDR3 is 13 amino acids. Per germline, CDR1 LGHNA and CDR2 YNFKEQ. The CDR3 is CASSRQGSYGYTF. CDR3 bases: TGTGCCAGCAGCCGACAGGGCTCCTATGGCTACACCTTC.

The V and J genes are TRBV6-2 or TRBV6-3 and TRBJ2-2, with 9 nucleotides matching TRBD2. Germline V CDR1 and CDR2: MNHEY, SVGEGT. J gave up 6 bases and V 2 bases, and 7 bases lay outside the gene matches. The CDR3 is 16 amino acids. This CDR3 is CASSYMLAGRSGELFF. The DNA for the CDR3 is TGTGCCAGCAGTTACATGCTAGCGGGGCGTTCCGGGGAGCTGTTTTTT.

The chain has TRBV19 and TRBJ2-4; D gene uncertain. Germline V gene data show CDR1 as LNHDA and CDR2 as SQIVND (reference sequence). V was shortened by 3 bases and J by 6 bases, with 12 bases between the two germline ends. The CDR3 loop spans 14 amino acids. The CDR3 DNA reads as TGTGCCAGTAGTATCGTCGGGTTTCGAAACATTCAGTACTTC. Protein product: CASSIVGFRNIQYF.

The genes are TRBV25-1 and TRBJ1-1; D unresolved. The CDR3 runs to 14 residues. Germline V gene lookup returns CDR1 MGHDK and CDR2 SYGVNS. V shed 0 bases and J shed 5 bases, with 10 bases lying between them. The CDR3 spells CASSEYYGQTEAFF. The CDR3 DNA follows: TGTGCCAGCAGTGAATATTACGGCCAGACTGAAGCTTTCTTT. Full variable domain (remainder filled in from reference TRBV25-1 and TRBJ1-1): EADIYQTPRYLVIGTGKKITLECSQTMGHDKMYWYQQDPGMELHLIHYSYGVNSTEKGDLSSESTVSRIRTEHFPLTLESARPSHTSQYLCASSEYYGQTEAFFGQGTRLTVV.

The V gene is TRBV5-1, the J gene TRBJ2-3; 10 bases are a match to TRBD2. V lost 1 base to trimming and J lost 5 bases; unmatched junction nucleotides: 7. The germline V gene encodes CDR1 SGHRS and CDR2 YFSETQ. The CDR3 consists of 16 residues. This CDR3 is CASSLLSGRAGDTQYF. The CDR3 DNA is TGCGCCAGCAGCTTGCTAAGCGGGAGGGCCGGAGATACGCAGTATTTT.

The V gene is TRBV19, the J gene TRBJ1-1, with D possibly TRBD1 on 6 matching bases. V gave up 7 bases and J gave up 1 base, with 19 bases separating them. The CDR3 contains 16 residues. CDR1 is LNHDA, CDR2 SQIVND, per germline (reference sequence). Here the CDR3 DNA reads TGTGCCAGTAAGGGCAGGGGACCTCACCCGAACACTGAAGCTTTCTTT. Translating it yields CASKGRGPHPNTEAFF.

This chain joins TRBV7-9 and TRBJ2-7; TRBD2 might be the D (5 bases). This CDR3 contains 14 residues. Deletions cut 8 bases from V and 1 base from J, with 15 bases between. The V gene's germline CDR1 is SEHNR and CDR2 FQNEAQ (reference sequence). The CDR3 protein is CASSKTSGSYEQYF. For the CDR3, the DNA is TGTGCCAGCTCGAAGACATCGGGGTCCTACGAGCAGTACTTC.

This chain uses TRBV5-4 with TRBJ2-1, with 11 bases lining up with TRBD1. V dropped 4 bases and J dropped 9; count of bases not matched to a gene: 12. The CDR3 is 16 residues long. Germline-derived CDR1 and CDR2 are SGHNT and YYREEE (reference sequence). Here the CDR3 DNA reads TGTGCCAGCAGCCCCAGGGGGGGGACAGGGGGATTTGAGCAGTTCTTC. Translation gives CASSPRGGTGGFEQFF.

The chain joins TRBV9 to TRBJ1-2; 7 bases line up with TRBD1. Trimming took 0 bases from V and 8 from J; bases not matched to a gene: 10. Germline CDR1 is SGDLS and CDR2 is YYNGEE. This CDR3 comprises 15 residues. DNA for the CDR3: TGTGCCAGCAGCGTAGCGGGGACAGCGGACGGGGGCTACACCTTC. The encoded protein is CASSVAGTADGGYTF.